This T cell receptor beta chain was retrieved from a study of T cells after yellow fever vaccination. Generation of TCR cDNA used 5'RACE template switching (which added a universal primer site and UMIs). TCRdb re-analysed the 5' RACE reads in MiXCR, keeping a single row per CDR3 protein. This repertoire shows 300,000 to 450,000 distinct CDR3 sequences, more than 5.5% found once; its top ten account for about 15%. V was clipped by 5 bases and J by 2 bases; unmatched bases: 5. This CDR3 spans 14 amino acids. A note on this clonotype: Its target is not known.

Findings and caveats of the study: Weaker overall was a secondary response that nonetheless peaked faster, on day 5 versus 15. After the booster, 96% of CD4 and just over 85% of CD8 primary-response clones were re-detected. A minor fraction of clonotypes spanned both CD4 and CD8 compartments.

The gene calls are TRBV12-3 or TRBV12-4 and TRBJ1-1, with TRBD1 matching 7 bases. The clonotype was recovered from a man aged 30 to 45 who received the YFV17D yellow fever vaccine. The input for sequencing was PBMCs, taken 5 days after the yellow fever booster vaccination. The CDR3 loop is CASSRGQFNTEAFF. In DNA form, the CDR3 reads TGTGCCAGCAGTCGGGGACAGTTCAACACTGAAGCTTTCTTT.